Described below is a single TCR beta chain sequence and its context. The data were produced by immunoSEQ multiplex PCR, yet TCRdb's version contains in-frame clones alone and is incomplete. Among approximately 18,000 clones listed, roughly 72% were seen once. Treatment indicated: randomized to nivolumab then ipilimumab (arm A) or the reverse (arm B). None of the patients previously received DNA-damaging chemotherapy. From thawed PBMCs, live CD3+CD8+ cells negative for CD19 and CD56 were sorted. The data originate from a study of sequential checkpoint blockade in melanoma. Background on the study: Both treatment sequences were followed by maintenance nivolumab.

Trimming removed 7 bases from V and 3 bases from J; junction bases left unmatched: 5. This CDR3 has 13 amino acids. The germline gives CDR1 SQVTM, CDR2 ANQGSEA. The sequence was obtained from a human donor with melanoma. Sequencing was performed on CD8+ T cells sorted from blood (inferred from file names), taken from a patient given nivolumab and ipilimumab in sequence. The chain is built from TRBV29-1 and TRBJ2-7, with 11 bases lining up with TRBD1. The CDR3 spells CSARGTGGYEQYF. The DNA for the CDR3 is TGCAGCGCGAGAGGGACAGGGGGCTACGAGCAGTACTTC.